One sample yielded the 19 T cell receptor beta chains listed below, sequenced in a study of Tregs in tolerant kidney transplant recipients. Antigens of these TCRs are unknown. Assay used: immunoSEQ multiplex PCR; TCRdb lists only in-frame clones, some missing. This table holds roughly 19,000 clones, roughly 65% found once. Specimen: Tregs from blood cultured with allogeneic cells. These receptors were collected from a human donor in good health.

The chain employs TRBV5-1 and TRBJ2-4, with a weak D call TRBD2 (5 bases). This CDR3 comprises 14 residues. Trimming removed 4 bases at V and 6 bases at J, with 14 bases between. The germline gives CDR1 SGHRS, CDR2 YFSETQ. The chain's CDR3 is CASSSGGLGNIQYF. The CDR3 DNA sequence: TGCGCCAGCAGCAGCGGAGGACTTGGAAACATTCAGTACTTC.

This clone was counted between two and nine times. V and J are TRBV27 and TRBJ1-2; tentatively, D is TRBD1 (6 bases). The CDR3 spans 14 residues. V was trimmed by 6 bases and J by 0 bases, leaving 11 bases between them. Germline CDR1 reads MNHEY; CDR2 reads SMNVEV (reference sequence). The CDR3 DNA reads as TGTGCCAGCAGACAGGGTTCAGCTAACTATGGCTACACCTTC. This sequence encodes CASRQGSANYGYTF.

DNA for the CDR3: TGTGCCAGCAGCTTTGGAGAGACCCAGTACTTC. It encodes CASSFGETQYF. The rearrangement links TRBV7-9 to TRBJ2-5, with unresolved D. The V end was cut by 3 bases, the J end by 4 bases, with 3 bases between. Per germline, CDR1 SEHNR and CDR2 FQNEAQ (reference sequence). CDR3 size: 11 residues.

This clone is deemed medium-sized. The J gene is TRBJ2-7, the V gene TRBV5-6; D is unresolved. The CDR3 sequence is 11 residues long. Trimming took 0 bases from V and 6 from J, leaving 4 bases between them. Germline assignment: CDR1 SGHDT and CDR2 YYEEEE. The CDR3 here is CASSLAVEQYF. Here the CDR3 DNA reads TGTGCCAGCAGCTTGGCTGTCGAGCAGTACTTC. The full variable domain, in which reference TRBV5-6 and TRBJ2-7 provide the parts outside the CDR3, is DAGVTQSPTHLIKTRGQQVTLRCSPKSGHDTVSWYQQALGQGPQFIFQYYEEEERQRGNFPDRFSGHQFPNYSSELNVNALLLGDSALYLCASSLAVEQYFGPGTRLTVT.

The chain links TRBV5-6 to TRBJ1-2; D is undetermined. CDR3 length: 13 amino acids. Germline V CDR1 and CDR2: SGHDT, YYEEEE. Trimming removed 0 bases at V and 4 bases at J, with 7 bases between. The CDR3 loop is CASSLVALYGYTF. CDR3 coding DNA: TGTGCCAGCAGCTTGGTTGCGCTCTATGGCTACACCTTC.

This chain links TRBV6-6 with TRBJ2-7; 9 bases are shared with TRBD2. V was pared by 8 bases and J by 7 bases, with 12 bases of the junction left unmatched. Per germline, CDR1 MNHNY and CDR2 SVGAGI (reference sequence). CDR3 length: 14 residues. The CDR3, as DNA: TGTGCCAGCGCGTTTCCTAGCGGGATGGGGGAGCAGTACTTC. This translates into CASAFPSGMGEQYF.

The V call is TRBV7-7, the J call TRBJ2-5; 8 bases are shared with TRBD2. The CDR3 contains 15 residues. From germline, CDR1 is SSHAT and CDR2 FNYEAQ (reference sequence). In DNA form, the CDR3 reads TGTGCAAGCGGCCCATTGGTAGCGGGGAGAGGGACCCAGTACTTC. It encodes CASGPLVAGRGTQYF.

This chain uses TRBV5-1 with TRBJ2-3; TRBD1 aligns across 11 bases. This CDR3 spans 15 amino acids. Germline V CDR1 and CDR2: SGHRS, YFSETQ. After removal of 0 bases from V and 4 bases from J, the junction contained 1 base not matched to a gene. CDR3 residues: CASSLVGQGADTQYF. The CDR3 bases are TGCGCCAGCAGCTTGGTGGGACAGGGGGCAGATACGCAGTATTTT. Complete variable domain (other parts from reference TRBV5-1 and TRBJ2-3): KAGVTQTPRYLIKTRGQQVTLSCSPISGHRSVSWYQQTPGQGLQFLFEYFSETQRNKGNFPGRFSGRQFSNSRSEMNVSTLELGDSALYLCASSLVGQGADTQYFGPGTRLTVL.

The sample holds a few counts of this clone. The J gene is TRBJ1-1, the V gene TRBV11-2; TRBD1 matches 7 bases. The ends lost 0 bases at V and 1 base at J; junction bases unmatched: 5. CDR1 and CDR2 (germline): SGHAT, FQNNGV. There are 16 residues in the CDR3. The CDR3 DNA reads TGTGCCAGCAGCTTAGACCCGGACAGGAGGAACACTGAAGCTTTCTTT. Residues: CASSLDPDRRNTEAFF. The complete variable domain, with remaining parts taken from reference TRBV11-2 and TRBJ1-1, reads EAGVAQSPRYKIIEKRQSVAFWCNPISGHATLYWYQQILGQGPKLLIQFQNNGVVDDSQLPKDRFSAERLKGVDSTLKIQPAKLEDSAVYLCASSLDPDRRNTEAFFGQGTRLTVV.

This clone has just a few counts. CDR3 bases: TGTGCCAGCAGCTTAGGGACAGGAAGTAGCAATCAGCCCCAGCATTTT. Protein: CASSLGTGSSNQPQHF. The V gene is TRBV7-9, the J gene TRBJ1-5, with 7 bases fitting TRBD1. Germline CDR1 and CDR2: SEHNR and FQNEAQ (reference sequence). CDR3 length: 16 amino acids. V dropped 1 base and J dropped 0; count of bases not matched to a gene: 3.

The chain combines TRBV6-6 with TRBJ1-6, with D uncertain. Per germline, CDR1 MNHNY and CDR2 SVGAGI (reference sequence). There are 13 residues in the CDR3. Deletions cut 4 bases from V and 10 bases from J, with 11 bases between. The CDR3 DNA follows: TGTGCCAGCAGTTTTTCGCAGGTCTCACCCCTCCACTTT. It is translated as CASSFSQVSPLHF.

The gene calls are TRBV5-1 and TRBJ2-1; D is perhaps TRBD2 (5 bases). Per germline, CDR1 SGHRS and CDR2 YFSETQ. This CDR3 is built from 15 residues. V lost 1 base and J 0 bases, leaving 8 bases between the germline ends. CDR3 residues: CASSLSGNSYNEQFF. In DNA form, the CDR3 reads TGCGCCAGCAGCTTGTCGGGGAACTCCTACAATGAGCAGTTCTTC.

The rearrangement joins TRBV9 to TRBJ2-1; 9 nucleotides line up with TRBD2. The CDR3 runs 15 residues. CDR1 is SGDLS and CDR2 is YYNGEE in the germline V gene. Trimming removed 4 bases from V and 4 bases from J; junction bases left unmatched: 6. The CDR3 sequence is CASSPRLAVYNEQFF. CDR3 coding DNA: TGTGCCAGCAGCCCCCGACTAGCGGTTTACAATGAGCAGTTCTTC.

This clone was seen once. The rearrangement uses TRBV4-1 and TRBJ2-1; 13 bases are a match to TRBD2. The CDR3 length is 17 residues. V was pared by 2 bases and J by 9 bases, with 10 bases of the junction left unmatched. Per germline, CDR1 MGHRA and CDR2 YSYEKL. CDR3 DNA sequence: TGCGCCAGCAGCCAACCATTTACTAGCGGGGGGGCGGGTGAGCAGTTCTTC. As protein: CASSQPFTSGGAGEQFF.

This clone was observed a handful of times. The V call is TRBV10-3, the J call TRBJ1-1; D gene unclear. Germline loops: CDR1 ENHRY, CDR2 SYGVKD. Between the trimmed V and J ends, which lost 0 bases and 11 bases, there was a span of 13 bases. The CDR3 covers 13 residues. The CDR3 DNA is TGTGCCATCAGTGAGTCCAATTTCGTAGGGGCTTTCTTT. Protein: CAISESNFVGAFF.

This clone was seen more than once but under ten times. The chain links TRBV19 to TRBJ1-2; tentatively, D is TRBD1 (5 bases). Trimming removed 6 bases at V and 0 bases at J, with 14 bases between. CDR3 length equals 15 residues. Germline V gives CDR1 LNHDA, CDR2 SQIVND (reference sequence). CDR3 sequence: CASSLRDRANYGYTF. DNA of the CDR3: TGTGCCAGTAGCCTAAGAGACAGAGCTAACTATGGCTACACCTTC.

This chain links TRBV18 with TRBJ2-1; D may be TRBD2 (7 bases). The CDR3 is made up of 15 amino acids. Germline V CDR1 and CDR2: KGHSH, LQKENI. The ends were cut back, 6 bases at V and 3 bases at J, with 15 bases in the middle. The CDR3 here is CASSPQGGGYNEQFF. DNA for the CDR3: TGTGCCAGCTCGCCCCAGGGAGGGGGCTACAATGAGCAGTTCTTC.

This chain uses TRBV6-1 with TRBJ1-3, with D uncertain. The germline V gene has CDR1 MNHNS and CDR2 SASEGT. The CDR3 contains 15 residues. The V end lost 1 base, the J end lost 0 bases, and 7 bases lay between the germline ends. This CDR3 is CASSEEGISGNTIYF. For the CDR3, the DNA is TGTGCCAGCAGTGAAGAAGGGATCTCTGGAAACACCATATATTTT.

The table lists this clone with a few counts. The J gene is TRBJ2-7, the V gene TRBV5-1; the match to TRBD2 covers 10 bases. Germline V lookup: CDR1 SGHRS, CDR2 YFSETQ. The CDR3 is 15 amino acids. The V and J ends lost 3 bases and 8 bases, in that order; junction bases with no gene match: 11. CDR3 in amino acids: CASSSSSGSLRQQYF. The DNA for the CDR3 is TGCGCCAGCAGCTCCTCTAGCGGGAGCTTACGACAGCAGTACTTC.